This T cell receptor (beta chain) emerged from a study of T-cell memory formation after mild COVID-19. About the study: Across donors, TCR clusters were largely donor specific.

Trimming took off 4 bases at V and 2 bases at J, with 15 bases between the two ends. Germline lookup yields CDR1 SGHDN and CDR2 FVKESK. The CDR3 length is 15 residues. TCR alpha and TCR beta cDNA libraries carrying sample barcodes and UMIs were produced by 5'RACE using constant-segment primers. TCRdb reprocessed the 5' RACE reads via MiXCR and lists one record per CDR3 protein. The repertoire holds approximately 500,000 distinct CDR3 sequences, with around 25% as singletons. This TCR was sampled from an adult woman who had mild COVID-19 (a few samples of this study predate the infection). Cell type and time point are not known. The J gene is TRBJ2-7, the V gene TRBV14; tentatively, D is TRBD1 (5 bases). The sequenced sample was PBMCs or a T cell subset sorted from them (not recorded which). The CDR3 bases are TGTGCCAGCAGCCGCATTGCGACAGACGCCTACGAGCAGTACTTC. As protein: CASSRIATDAYEQYF.